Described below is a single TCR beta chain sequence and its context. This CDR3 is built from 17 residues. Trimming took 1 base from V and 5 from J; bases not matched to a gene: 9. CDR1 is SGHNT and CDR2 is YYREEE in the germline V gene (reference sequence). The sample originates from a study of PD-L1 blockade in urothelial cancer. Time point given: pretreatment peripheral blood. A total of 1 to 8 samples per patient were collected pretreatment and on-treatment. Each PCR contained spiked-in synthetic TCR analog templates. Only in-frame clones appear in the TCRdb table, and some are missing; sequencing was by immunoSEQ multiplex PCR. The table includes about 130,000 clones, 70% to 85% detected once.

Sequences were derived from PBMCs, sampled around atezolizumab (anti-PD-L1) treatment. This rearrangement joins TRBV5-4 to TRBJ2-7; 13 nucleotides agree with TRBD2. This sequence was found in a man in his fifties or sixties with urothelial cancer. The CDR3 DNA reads TGTGCCAGCAGCTTGCGGACTAGCGGGGGAGGGGGCCACGAGCAGTACTTC. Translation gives CASSLRTSGGGGHEQYF.